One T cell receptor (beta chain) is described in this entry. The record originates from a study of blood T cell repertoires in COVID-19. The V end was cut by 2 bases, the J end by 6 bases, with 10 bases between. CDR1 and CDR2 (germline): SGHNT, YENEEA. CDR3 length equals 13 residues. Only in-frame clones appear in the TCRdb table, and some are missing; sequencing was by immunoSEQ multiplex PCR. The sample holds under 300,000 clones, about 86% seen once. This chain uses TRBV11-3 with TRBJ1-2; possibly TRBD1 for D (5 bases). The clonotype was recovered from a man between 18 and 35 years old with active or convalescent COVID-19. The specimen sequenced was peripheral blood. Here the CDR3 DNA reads TGTGCCAGCAGCTTACAGGGATCTCATGGCTACACCTTC. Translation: CASSLQGSHGYTF.